A single sample gave rise to the 28 T cell receptor beta chains below, sequenced in a study of cytomegalovirus exposure and HLA in healthy donors. Both 60 Vbeta primers and 13 Jbeta primers went into the PCR. Clones were sequenced by immunoSEQ multiplex PCR, and TCRdb holds only the in-frame ones, with some missing. The sample consists of about 150,000 clones, about four fifths of them appearing once. Sequencing used PBMCs. These receptors all come from a man younger than 45 in good health and CMV-seropositive.

This chain joins TRBV30 and TRBJ2-3; a possible D gene is TRBD1 (5 bases). Trimming took off 0 bases at V and 6 bases at J, with 7 bases between the two ends. The CDR3 is 12 residues long. Germline lookup yields CDR1 GTSNPN and CDR2 SVGIG (reference sequence). In nucleotides, the CDR3 is TGTGCCTGGAGTGTTAAGGGGGATACGCAGTATTTT. As protein: CAWSVKGDTQYF.

J is TRBJ2-5 and V is TRBV9; 7 bases agree with TRBD1. Germline assignment: CDR1 SGDLS and CDR2 YYNGEE. CDR3 length equals 15 residues. V lost 2 bases, J lost 1 base, and 5 bases stayed unmatched. CDR3 DNA sequence: TGTGCCAGCAGCGTCCGGGGACAGATCCAAGAGACCCAGTACTTC. Encoded protein: CASSVRGQIQETQYF.

Note on this clone: One end of the junction is discordant with germline, which a read error may explain. The genes are TRBV7-7 and TRBJ2-1; D is possibly TRBD2 (6 bases). Germline V gene lookup returns CDR1 SSHAT and CDR2 FNYEAQ (reference sequence). The CDR3 is 12 amino acids. The CDR3 DNA is TGTGCTAGCAGTTCAGCCGGGACTGCGCAGTTCTTC. Its protein is CASSSAGTAQFF.

This clone was picked up a small number of times. The rearrangement uses TRBV29-1 and TRBJ2-3; possibly TRBD2 for D (6 bases). Per the germline V gene, CDR1 is SQVTM and CDR2 is ANQGSEA. CDR3 length: 12 residues. Between the trimmed V and J ends, which lost 0 bases and 5 bases, there was a span of 6 bases. The CDR3 sequence: CSVEDGGDTQYF. The CDR3 nucleotides are TGCAGCGTTGAAGACGGGGGAGATACGCAGTATTTT.

The chain employs TRBV11-3 and TRBJ1-1; no firm D call. Trimming cost V 5 bases and J 1 base, with 8 bases left between them. This CDR3 contains 13 residues. Germline CDR1 is SGHNT and CDR2 is YENEEA. The CDR3 coding sequence is TGTGCCAGCAGCCGTCGACAGAACACTGAAGCTTTCTTT. It specifies CASSRRQNTEAFF.

The gene calls are TRBV19 and TRBJ2-1, with 9 bases matching TRBD2. After removal of 1 base from V and 9 bases from J, the junction contained 7 bases not matched to a gene. Germline lookup yields CDR1 LNHDA and CDR2 SQIVND (reference sequence). The CDR3 is made up of 15 amino acids. The chain's CDR3 is CASSIGGGGEFEQFF. CDR3 sequence (DNA): TGTGCCAGTAGTATAGGAGGCGGGGGGGAGTTTGAGCAGTTCTTC. The complete variable domain, with remaining parts taken from reference TRBV19 and TRBJ2-1, reads DGGITQSPKYLFRKEGQNVTLSCEQNLNHDAMYWYRQDPGQGLRLIYYSQIVNDFQKGDIAEGYSVSREKKESFPLTVTSAQKNPTAFYLCASSIGGGGEFEQFFGPGTRLTVL.

The rearrangement uses TRBV9 and TRBJ2-2; TRBD1 matches at 8 bases. In germline, CDR1 is SGDLS, CDR2 YYNGEE. Losses at the gene ends were 2 bases for V and 1 base for J; bases not matched to a gene: 4. The CDR3 contains 16 residues. The CDR3 sequence: CASSVSGTGNTGELFF. CDR3 coding DNA: TGTGCCAGCAGCGTCTCCGGGACAGGGAACACCGGGGAGCTGTTTTTT. Full variable domain (rest looked up from reference TRBV9 and TRBJ2-2): DSGVTQTPKHLITATGQRVTLRCSPRSGDLSVYWYQQSLDQGLQFLIQYYNGEERAKGNILERFSAQQFPDLHSELNLSSLELGDSALYFCASSVSGTGNTGELFFGEGSRLTVL.

The chain employs TRBV2 and TRBJ1-1; D might be TRBD1 (6 bases). The germline V gene has CDR1 SNHLY and CDR2 FYNNEI. V was trimmed by 5 bases and J by 1 base, leaving 14 bases between them. The CDR3 consists of 15 residues. In nucleotides, the CDR3 is TGTGCCAGCAGTAAGGGTGGACAGCCGAACACTGAAGCTTTCTTT. It translates to CASSKGGQPNTEAFF.

This clone was counted a single time. The chain links TRBV15 to TRBJ2-1; D is unclear. The CDR3 has 16 residues. Trimming took off 4 bases at V and 1 base at J, with 14 bases between the two ends. Looked up from germline, CDR1 is LNHNV and CDR2 is YYDKDF (reference sequence). As DNA, the CDR3 is TGTGCCACCAGCACCGGTTACGTGAGGTCCTACAATGAGCAGTTCTTC. It specifies CATSTGYVRSYNEQFF.

The rearrangement uses TRBV5-5 and TRBJ2-2; D may be TRBD2 (6 bases). This CDR3 spans 17 amino acids. Trimming took 0 bases from V and 1 from J, leaving 13 bases between them. Germline CDR1 reads SGHKS; CDR2 reads YYEKEE (reference sequence). The CDR3 is CASSLGDWDLNTGELFF. As DNA, the CDR3 is TGTGCCAGCAGCTTGGGGGACTGGGACCTGAACACCGGGGAGCTGTTTTTT.

The chain combines TRBV27 with TRBJ2-7; 9 bases map to TRBD1. The V gene's germline CDR1 is MNHEY and CDR2 SMNVEV (reference sequence). Trimming at V came to 3 bases and at J to 0 bases, leaving 6 bases not matched to a gene. CDR3 length: 16 amino acids. The CDR3 loop reads CASSFAGTGLSYEQYF. The CDR3 coding sequence is TGTGCCAGCAGTTTTGCCGGGACAGGGCTCTCCTACGAGCAGTACTTC.

CDR3 residues: CASSLNNQPQHF. The CDR3 DNA follows: TGTGCCAGCTCACTAAATAATCAGCCCCAGCATTTT. The V call is TRBV18, the J call TRBJ1-5; no clear D. The CDR3 is 12 residues long. Trimming took off 4 bases at V and 4 bases at J, with 5 bases between the two ends. Germline CDR1 is KGHSH and CDR2 is LQKENI.

The chain recombines TRBV19 with TRBJ2-7, with D possibly TRBD2 on 6 matching bases. V lost 5 bases, J lost 0 bases, and 11 bases lay in between. The CDR3 covers 14 residues. The germline V gene encodes CDR1 LNHDA and CDR2 SQIVND (reference sequence). The CDR3 sequence is CASSPAGSSYEQYF. As DNA, the CDR3 is TGTGCCAGTAGTCCAGCGGGCAGCTCCTACGAGCAGTACTTC.

The rearrangement joins TRBV2 to TRBJ1-5; 8 bases align to TRBD1. This CDR3 region has 17 residues. Germline CDR1 is SNHLY and CDR2 is FYNNEI. The trim removed 5 bases at V and 2 bases at J, leaving 11 bases unmatched. CDR3 sequence reads: CASSLTGGVIGNQPQHF. The CDR3, as DNA: TGTGCCAGCAGTCTTACAGGGGGGGTGATTGGCAATCAGCCCCAGCATTTT.

V usage is TRBV9 and J usage is TRBJ2-5, with TRBD2 matching 10 bases. J gave up 0 bases and V 1 base, and 9 bases lay outside the gene matches. Per the germline V gene, CDR1 is SGDLS and CDR2 is YYNGEE. The CDR3 has 18 amino acids. The CDR3 sequence: CASSVSQGAGGYQETQYF. CDR3 coding DNA: TGTGCCAGCAGCGTATCTCAGGGAGCGGGGGGGTACCAAGAGACCCAGTACTTC.

This clone has just a few counts. CDR3 residues: CASTGSPNSPLHF. As DNA, the CDR3 is TGTGCCAGCACAGGATCCCCTAATTCACCCCTCCACTTT. V and J are TRBV2 and TRBJ1-6; D gene unclear. Germline V gene sequence: CDR1 SNHLY, CDR2 FYNNEI. The CDR3 spans 13 residues. V was cut by 7 bases and J by 6 bases, with 10 bases left in between.

Turning to this clone: Other DNA variants within this sample encode the same CDR3. The chain has TRBV5-1 and TRBJ1-1; a weak D match, TRBD1 (6 bases). The length of the CDR3 is 13 residues. V lost 4 bases to trimming and J lost 1 base, with 8 bases between them. Germline CDR1 and CDR2: SGHRS and YFSETQ. CDR3 bases: TGCGCCAGCAGCCTGGACAGGAACACTGAAGCTTTCTTT. This sequence encodes CASSLDRNTEAFF. The full variable domain, with the rest looked up from reference TRBV5-1 and TRBJ1-1, is KAGVTQTPRYLIKTRGQQVTLSCSPISGHRSVSWYQQTPGQGLQFLFEYFSETQRNKGNFPGRFSGRQFSNSRSEMNVSTLELGDSALYLCASSLDRNTEAFFGQGTRLTVV.

The rearrangement joins TRBV5-4 to TRBJ2-1, with D hard to call. Trimming left V 0 bases short and J 4 bases short, with 5 bases between. Germline CDR1 is SGHNT and CDR2 is YYREEE (reference sequence). CDR3 length equals 13 residues. CDR3: CASSLVSYNEQFF. CDR3 sequence (DNA): TGTGCCAGCAGCTTGGTCAGTTACAATGAGCAGTTCTTC.

The rearrangement links TRBV5-4 to TRBJ2-3; the match to TRBD1 covers 11 bases. Trimming at V came to 0 bases and at J to 6 bases, leaving 6 bases not matched to a gene. The germline V gene encodes CDR1 SGHNT and CDR2 YYREEE (reference sequence). This CDR3 is 16 amino acids long. CDR3 sequence: CASSLGGTGGRDTQYF. DNA for the CDR3: TGTGCCAGCAGCTTGGGGGGGACAGGGGGTCGGGATACGCAGTATTTT.

The chain couples TRBV30 to TRBJ2-2; 14 bases agree with TRBD2. The length of the CDR3 is 15 residues. CDR1 is GTSNPN and CDR2 is SVGIG in the germline V gene (reference sequence). V gave up 3 bases and J gave up 4 bases; unmatched junction bases: 1. CDR3 loop: CAWRGLAGATGELFF. CDR3 bases: TGTGCCTGGAGGGGACTAGCGGGGGCCACCGGGGAGCTGTTTTTT.

V usage is TRBV27 and J usage is TRBJ1-6, with TRBD1 as a possible D gene (5 bases). Trimming stripped 3 bases from V and 2 bases from J, with 14 bases between. CDR1 and CDR2 from the germline V gene are MNHEY and SMNVEV (reference sequence). The CDR3 length is 17 residues. CDR3 sequence reads: CASSLVGGRAYNSPLHF. In DNA form, the CDR3 reads TGTGCCAGCAGTTTGGTGGGGGGGAGGGCCTATAATTCACCCCTCCACTTT.

The J gene is TRBJ1-5, the V gene TRBV21-1. TRBV21-1 is termed a pseudogene. The CDR3 loop spans 14 amino acids. This CDR3 reads CASSLGGESQPQHF. Written as DNA, the CDR3 is TGTGCCAGCAGCTTGGGGGGTGAGTCCCAGCCCCAGCATTTT.

V is TRBV29-1 and J is TRBJ2-2; no definite D call. The CDR3 loop spans 12 amino acids. Germline loops: CDR1 SQVTM, CDR2 ANQGSEA. V was clipped by 2 bases and J by 3 bases, with 4 bases between them. CDR3 DNA sequence: TGCAGCGTTGAAATCGACACCGGGGAGCTGTTTTTT. Translating gives CSVEIDTGELFF.

J is TRBJ1-3 and V is TRBV7-9, with D possibly being TRBD1 (6 bases). Looked up from germline, CDR1 is SEHNR and CDR2 is FQNEAQ (reference sequence). The CDR3 spans 13 residues. The germline V and J ends were trimmed by 4 bases and 4 bases, with 8 bases remaining between them. This chain's CDR3 is CASSSQGGNTIYF. The CDR3 bases are TGTGCCAGCAGCTCCCAGGGGGGAAACACCATATATTTT.

The genes are TRBV27 and TRBJ2-2; TRBD1 might be the D (6 bases). V was cut by 2 bases and J by 0 bases, with 10 bases left in between. The CDR3 covers 16 residues. Germline CDR1 MNHEY, CDR2 SMNVEV (reference sequence). CDR3 amino acids: CASSLTGTTNTGELFF. The CDR3 coding sequence is TGTGCCAGCAGTTTAACTGGGACAACGAACACCGGGGAGCTGTTTTTT.

The chain employs TRBV7-3 and TRBJ2-3; D gene uncertain. The CDR3 has 16 residues. Trimming pared 5 bases from V and 4 bases from J, leaving 19 bases between. CDR1 is SGHTA and CDR2 is FQGTGA in the germline V gene. The CDR3 protein is CASSPSDAVRADTQYF. In nucleotides, the CDR3 is TGTGCCAGCAGCCCCTCCGATGCGGTTCGGGCAGATACGCAGTATTTT.

The chain recombines TRBV18 with TRBJ2-3; D is undetermined. V lost 3 bases and J 9 bases, leaving 7 bases between the germline ends. There are 11 residues in the CDR3. Germline V lookup: CDR1 KGHSH, CDR2 LQKENI. The chain's CDR3 is CASSPPGTQYF. Written as DNA, the CDR3 is TGTGCCAGCTCACCGCCCGGGACGCAGTATTTT.

The V gene is TRBV10-1, the J gene TRBJ1-1, with a possible D match to TRBD1 (5 bases). The CDR3 is made up of 15 amino acids. V was cut by 10 bases and J by 5 bases, with 23 bases left in between. Germline CDR1 WNHNN, CDR2 SYGVQD (reference sequence). Written as DNA, the CDR3 is TGCGCCACCTCTACCCGAGACAGCCCTATAACTGAAGCTTTCTTT. Translated, it gives CATSTRDSPITEAFF.